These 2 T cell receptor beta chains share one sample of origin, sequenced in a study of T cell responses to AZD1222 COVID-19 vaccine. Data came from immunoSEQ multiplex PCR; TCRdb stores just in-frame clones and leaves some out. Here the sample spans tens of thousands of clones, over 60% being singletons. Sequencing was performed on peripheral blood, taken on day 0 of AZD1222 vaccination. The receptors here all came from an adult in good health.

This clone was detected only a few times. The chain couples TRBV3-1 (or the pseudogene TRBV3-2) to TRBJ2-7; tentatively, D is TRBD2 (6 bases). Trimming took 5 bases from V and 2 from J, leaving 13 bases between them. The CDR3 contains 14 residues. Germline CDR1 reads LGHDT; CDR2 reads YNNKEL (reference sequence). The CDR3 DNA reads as TGTGCCAGCAGCTTCCCCGGGAGACCCTACGAGCAGTACTTC. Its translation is CASSFPGRPYEQYF.

In nucleotides, the CDR3 is TGTGCCAGCAGTTTACCACAGGGCAATCAGCCCCAGCATTTT. Residues: CASSLPQGNQPQHF. The V call is TRBV28, the J call TRBJ1-5; TRBD1 might be the D (5 bases). This CDR3 spans 14 amino acids. V lost 2 bases and J lost 2, with 7 bases in between. Germline values: CDR1 MDHEN, CDR2 SYDVKM.